This TCR beta chain was identified in a study of cytotoxic CD8 clonotypes in ibrutinib-treated CLL (dated by TCRdb to the early 2020s). Background for the entire study: The cohort was composed of about 10 relapsed/refractory and about 15 treatment-naive patients; IGHV unmutated status was identified in 17 patients. Of the 70 to 100 people in the trial, about two dozen had longitudinal samples available. Partial responses were observed in some 24 patients and complete responses in 2; after a median follow-up of around 68 months, remission was maintained in around 14 patients and progression was observed in some twelve. Cryopreserved peripheral blood mononuclear cells were obtained before treatment, at response, and at either sustained remission or disease progression. Response samples were obtained after a median of approximately 12 months of treatment, with a range of about 6 to 36 months. On average, each sample yielded around 270,000 productive templates and 94,082 productive rearrangements.

In the case of this clone: Which antigen it targets is not known. No per-base quality is available; no much larger clone lies one base away.

On a MiSeq, deep resolution sequencing aimed for a depth between 1 in 1 million and 1 in 200,000 T cells, with each clonotype covered around 9.2x on average. The immunoSEQ hsTCRB Kit was used to generate the TCR beta libraries. Per the authors' processing: Data were analyzed with ImmunoSEQ Data Assistant and ImmunoSEQ Analyzer, with V, D and J genes assigned per IMGT definitions. Clonality, which ranges from 0 to 1, was calculated as one minus the normalized Shannon entropy of productive rearrangement frequencies. Only overrepresented clonotypes making up at least 0.05% of each patient's repertoire were included in the public clonotype analysis. About twelve age-matched healthy donor repertoires from immuneACCESS were used as controls for clonality. The table was pulled from immuneACCESS by TCRdb, which kept in-frame rearrangements only. Such tables lose some clones; where checked, under half of the loss comes from unresolved V genes, and the rest has no known cause. The DNA was the basis for D and trimming; V, J and clone size are from that table. The sample table holds some 300,000 clones, of which around four fifths were seen once. About 6.3% of the sample lies in the top ten.

For TCR beta library preparation, around 1.9 micrograms of genomic DNA were extracted from the cryopreserved PBMCs. Longitudinal blood samples from CLL patients on ibrutinib monotherapy were analyzed using high-throughput TCR beta sequencing. Patients were enrolled in a phase 2 open-label single-center ibrutinib monotherapy trial. Its CDR3 holds 15 amino acids, cysteine through phenylalanine. Of the read, only the CDR3 DNA is kept; its 45 bases are in frame from base 1. CDR1 and CDR2 are read off the germline V gene as SGHVS and FQNEAQ. V ends up 5 bases short and J 6 bases short, with an unmatched junction base count of 6. Results and caveats for the whole study, not just this receptor: Clonality rose at ibrutinib response, remained stable during sustained remission, and dropped back toward baseline at progression. Lymph node repertoires were not examined, and the timing of sampling was not matched between patients in sustained remission and those whose disease progressed. Public clonotypes were found to be uncommon and were observed to contract or remain stable during treatment; the increase in clonality was shown to reflect expansion of private clonotypes at ibrutinib response. Baseline clonality was found to be higher than that of age-matched healthy donors and was strongly correlated with circulating CD8+ T-cell counts.

The sample in question was PBMCs, obtained before ibrutinib treatment. The clonotype was recovered from a human donor with chronic lymphocytic leukemia. The V gene is TRBV7-8 and the J gene is TRBJ2-1, with 11 junctional bases fitting TRBD2. This receptor carries the CDR3 CASSPLAGASNEQFF. The DNA is TGTGCCAGCAGCCCACTAGCGGGAGCTTCCAATGAGCAGTTCTTC.